Shown below are 21 T cell receptor beta chains from a single sample sequenced in a study of control samples from healthy donors and cancer patients. Repertoires were generated with immunoSEQ multiplex PCR, while TCRdb's copy carries only in-frame clones and drops some. The table shows around 130,000 clones, with about 93% occurring only once. Source material: PBMCs. Receptors were obtained from a man in his fifties or sixties with head and neck cancer.

The chain recombines TRBV27 with TRBJ2-7, with TRBD1 matching over 7 bases. The junction had 6 bases not matched to a gene; V was cut back by 8 bases and J by 2 bases. This CDR3 contains 13 residues. Germline V gene lookup returns CDR1 MNHEY and CDR2 SMNVEV (reference sequence). CDR3: CASARTGPYEQYF. The CDR3, as DNA: TGTGCCAGCGCCCGGACAGGACCCTACGAGCAGTACTTC.

The chain has TRBV7-8 and TRBJ1-1, with 9 bases aligning to TRBD1. CDR1 is SGHVS, CDR2 FQNEAQ, per germline. The CDR3 is 16 amino acids. V dropped 3 bases and J dropped 7; count of bases not matched to a gene: 12. CDR3 in DNA: TGTGCCAGCAGCTTGAGGACAGGGGACTCGGTCAGTGAAGCTTTCTTT. Amino acid sequence: CASSLRTGDSVSEAFF.

This chain connects TRBV4-2 to TRBJ1-4, with 7 nucleotides matching TRBD1. The CDR3 loop spans 16 amino acids. Germline V gene sequence: CDR1 LGHNA, CDR2 YNFKEQ. V dropped 1 base and J dropped 1; count of bases not matched to a gene: 3. The CDR3 nucleotides read TGTGCCAGCAGCCAAGGTTACAGGGGAACTAATGAAAAACTGTTTTTT. Translation: CASSQGYRGTNEKLFF.

This CDR3 reads CASIAWTPTGEQYF. The DNA for the CDR3 is TGTGCCAGCATCGCCTGGACTCCCACAGGCGAGCAGTACTTC. The gene calls are TRBV3-1 (or the pseudogene TRBV3-2) and TRBJ2-7; possibly TRBD1 or TRBD2 for D (5 bases each). Germline V gene lookup returns CDR1 LGHDT and CDR2 YNNKEL (reference sequence). The length of the CDR3 is 14 residues. V dropped 7 bases and J dropped 6 bases, with 19 bases sitting between them.

The sample holds one count of this clone. The rearrangement joins TRBV18 to TRBJ2-3; D is perhaps TRBD1 or TRBD2 (5 bases each). CDR1 KGHSH and CDR2 LQKENI come from the germline V gene. V lost 5 bases and J lost 5, with 11 bases in between. There are 13 residues in the CDR3. DNA for the CDR3: TGTGCCAGCTCAGAGGGACCGAGAGATACGCAGTATTTT. This codes for CASSEGPRDTQYF.

V and J are TRBV2 and TRBJ2-7; D is ambiguous. V was pared by 8 bases and J by 0 bases, with 8 bases between. This CDR3 is 12 amino acids long. Germline CDR1 reads SNHLY; CDR2 reads FYNNEI. The CDR3: CASVGSSYEQYF. CDR3 DNA: TGTGCCAGCGTTGGCAGCTCCTACGAGCAGTACTTC.

The chain combines TRBV5-6 with TRBJ2-3; D perhaps matches TRBD2 (7 bases). From germline, CDR1 is SGHDT and CDR2 YYEEEE. The CDR3 is 15 amino acids. V shed 4 bases and J shed 2 bases, with 14 bases lying between them. CDR3 sequence reads: CASSLGGRVTDTQYF. The CDR3 nucleotides are TGTGCCAGCAGCCTGGGGGGGCGGGTCACAGATACGCAGTATTTT.

This chain links TRBV6-4 with TRBJ2-7; maybe TRBD2 (9 bases). Looked up from germline, CDR1 is MRHNA and CDR2 is SNTAGT. This CDR3 is built from 19 residues. V was pared by 6 bases and J by 3 bases, with 30 bases between. The CDR3 sequence: CASSAGPFGQGGRVYEQYF. CDR3 bases: TGTGCCAGCAGCGCTGGGCCCTTCGGACAGGGCGGGAGGGTCTACGAGCAGTACTTC.

V is TRBV24-1 and J is TRBJ2-2, with D possibly matching TRBD1 (5 bases). Looked up from germline, CDR1 is KGHDR and CDR2 is SFDVKD. The ends were cut back, 3 bases at V and 7 bases at J, with 8 bases in the middle. The CDR3 extends over 13 amino acids. Written as DNA, the CDR3 is TGTGCCACCAGTGATCGCACAGGCGGGGAGCTGTTTTTT. This gives the protein CATSDRTGGELFF.

This clone was counted only a few times. The V call is TRBV7-3, the J call TRBJ2-5; TRBD1 might be the D (6 bases). CDR3 length equals 15 residues. Trimming removed 0 bases at V and 2 bases at J, with 10 bases between. Per the germline V gene, CDR1 is SGHTA and CDR2 is FQGTGA. The CDR3 DNA follows: TGTGCCAGCAGCTTAACGGGGGCAACTCAAGAGACCCAGTACTTC. This encodes CASSLTGATQETQYF.

The count of this clone is one. The chain combines TRBV7-2 with TRBJ2-5; 13 bases are a match to TRBD2. Trimming cost V 8 bases and J 1 base; bases outside gene matches: 4. The CDR3 is 15 amino acids. The germline V gene has CDR1 SGHTA and CDR2 FQGNSA. The CDR3 sequence: CASAGTSGAQETQYF. The CDR3 bases are TGTGCCAGCGCCGGGACTAGCGGGGCCCAAGAGACCCAGTACTTC.

CDR3 amino acids: CASSLGDSLETQYF. The CDR3 DNA reads as TGCGCCAGCAGCTTGGGGGACAGTTTAGAGACCCAGTACTTC. V gene TRBV5-1 combines with J gene TRBJ2-5; 7 nucleotides match TRBD1. CDR3 length: 14 residues. Trimming removed 0 bases from V and 4 bases from J; junction bases left unmatched: 3. Germline values: CDR1 SGHRS, CDR2 YFSETQ.

This clone is a singleton in its sample. CDR3 region: CASSPDIEKLFF. The CDR3 DNA reads TGTGCCAGCAGCCCTGACATCGAAAAACTGTTTTTT. The J gene is TRBJ1-4, the V gene TRBV11-2; D gene unclear. Germline values: CDR1 SGHAT, CDR2 FQNNGV. V lost 5 bases and J 8 bases, leaving 9 bases between the germline ends. This CDR3 region has 12 residues.

The chain uses TRBV7-3 and TRBJ2-2, with 8 bases fitting TRBD2. The junction had 3 bases not matched to a gene; V was cut back by 5 bases and J by 1 base. Germline lookup yields CDR1 SGHTA and CDR2 FQGTGA. CDR3 length: 15 residues. The DNA of the CDR3 is TGTGCCAGCAGCCCACGGGGGGGGAACACCGGGGAGCTGTTTTTT. Translated, it gives CASSPRGGNTGELFF.

This clone showed up just a few times. The rearrangement links TRBV3-1 (or the pseudogene TRBV3-2) to TRBJ2-3, with a possible D match to TRBD1 (5 bases). CDR1 LGHDT and CDR2 YNNKEL come from the germline V gene (reference sequence). The CDR3 is made up of 14 amino acids. Trimming pared 6 bases from V and 8 bases from J, leaving 18 bases between. The CDR3 sequence: CASRLGHGTGTQYF. As DNA, the CDR3 is TGTGCCAGCAGATTAGGACACGGCACCGGTACGCAGTATTTT.

The gene calls are TRBV9 and TRBJ1-2; 8 bases map to TRBD1. Germline assignment: CDR1 SGDLS and CDR2 YYNGEE. After removal of 4 bases from V and 6 bases from J, the junction contained 11 bases not matched to a gene. This CDR3 contains 15 residues. The CDR3: CASSPGLDRANGYTF. The CDR3 DNA reads as TGTGCCAGCAGCCCGGGTTTGGACAGGGCGAATGGCTACACCTTC.

The chain joins TRBV2 to TRBJ2-1; 8 bases align to TRBD2. Germline CDR1 and CDR2: SNHLY and FYNNEI. The CDR3 totals 17 residues. The V gene end was trimmed by 5 bases and the J gene end by 4 bases; junction bases not matched to a gene: 13. Written as DNA, the CDR3 is TGTGCCAGCAGTTCAACACCGGGGGGGGCCGCTTACAATGAGCAGTTCTTC. Translating gives CASSSTPGGAAYNEQFF.

V gene TRBV19 combines with J gene TRBJ2-1; D is unclear. Germline assignment: CDR1 LNHDA and CDR2 SQIVND (reference sequence). V lost 4 bases, J lost 3 bases, and 7 bases lay in between. The CDR3 is made up of 13 amino acids. The CDR3 DNA sequence: TGTGCCAGTAGTAAAGCAGACTACAATGAGCAGTTCTTC. Its translation is CASSKADYNEQFF. The full variable domain, rest sourced from reference TRBV19 and TRBJ2-1, is DGGITQSPKYLFRKEGQNVTLSCEQNLNHDAMYWYRQDPGQGLRLIYYSQIVNDFQKGDIAEGYSVSREKKESFPLTVTSAQKNPTAFYLCASSKADYNEQFFGPGTRLTVL.

This chain links TRBV30 with TRBJ1-2; D perhaps matches TRBD1 (6 bases). With 1 base removed from V and 5 bases from J, the gap between germline ends came to 20 bases. Germline loops: CDR1 GTSNPN, CDR2 SVGIG (reference sequence). There are 16 residues in the CDR3. The CDR3 DNA follows: TGTGCCTGGAGTGGAAGATGGACAGACGCAGTATATGGCTACACCTTC. Protein sequence: CAWSGRWTDAVYGYTF.

This clone has only one observation. The chain joins TRBV6-5 to TRBJ1-5, with D unclear. Germline V CDR1 and CDR2: MNHEY, SVGAGI. V lost 0 bases to trimming and J lost 1 base, with 7 bases between them. The CDR3 consists of 15 residues. The CDR3 loop is CASSYSLGSNQPQHF. The CDR3 DNA is TGTGCCAGCAGTTACTCATTGGGAAGCAATCAGCCCCAGCATTTT.

This chain connects TRBV6-6 to TRBJ2-1, with TRBD1 matching 7 bases. There are 14 residues in the CDR3. Germline CDR1 MNHNY, CDR2 SVGAGI (reference sequence). V dropped 0 bases and J dropped 7; count of bases not matched to a gene: 3. The CDR3 DNA follows: TGTGCCAGCAGTTACTCAACAGGGGCTAATGAGCAGTTCTTC. This codes for CASSYSTGANEQFF.